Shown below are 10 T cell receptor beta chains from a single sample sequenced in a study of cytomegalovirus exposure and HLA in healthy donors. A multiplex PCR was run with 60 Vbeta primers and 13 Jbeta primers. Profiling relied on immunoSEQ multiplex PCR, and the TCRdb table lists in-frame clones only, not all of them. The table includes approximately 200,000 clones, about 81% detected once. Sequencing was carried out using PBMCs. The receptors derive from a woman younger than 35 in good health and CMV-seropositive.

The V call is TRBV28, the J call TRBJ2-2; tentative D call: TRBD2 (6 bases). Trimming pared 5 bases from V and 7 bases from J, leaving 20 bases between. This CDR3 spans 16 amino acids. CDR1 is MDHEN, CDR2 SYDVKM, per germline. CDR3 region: CASSLRMDGGIGELFF. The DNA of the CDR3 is TGTGCCAGCAGTCTCCGCATGGATGGGGGGATCGGGGAGCTGTTTTTT.

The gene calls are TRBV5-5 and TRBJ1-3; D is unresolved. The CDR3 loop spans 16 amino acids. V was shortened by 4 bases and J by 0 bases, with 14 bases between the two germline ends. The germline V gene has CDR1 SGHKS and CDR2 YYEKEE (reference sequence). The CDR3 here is CASSPLQSTSGNTIYF. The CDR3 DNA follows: TGTGCCAGCAGCCCTCTACAGTCAACCTCTGGAAACACCATATATTTT.

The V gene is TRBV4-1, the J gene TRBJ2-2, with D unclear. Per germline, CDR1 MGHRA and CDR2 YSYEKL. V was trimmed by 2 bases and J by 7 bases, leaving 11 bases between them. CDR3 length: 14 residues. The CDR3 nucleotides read TGCGCCAGCAGCCAACCCGTTCTCAGCGGGGAGCTGTTTTTT. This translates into CASSQPVLSGELFF.

The CDR3 is CASSTGQSYSGNTIYF. The DNA for the CDR3 is TGCGCCAGCAGCACCGGACAGAGCTACTCTGGAAACACCATATATTTT. J is TRBJ1-3 and V is TRBV5-1, with a tentative D call TRBD1 (6 bases). V lost 4 bases, J lost 0 bases, and 14 bases lay in between. The germline gives CDR1 SGHRS, CDR2 YFSETQ. The CDR3 totals 16 residues.

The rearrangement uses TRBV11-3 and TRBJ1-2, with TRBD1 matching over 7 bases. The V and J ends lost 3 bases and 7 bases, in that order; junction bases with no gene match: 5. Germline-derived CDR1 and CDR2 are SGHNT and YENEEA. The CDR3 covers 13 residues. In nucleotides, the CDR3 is TGTGCCAGCAGCTTCCGGGACAGCTTTGGCTACACCTTC. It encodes CASSFRDSFGYTF. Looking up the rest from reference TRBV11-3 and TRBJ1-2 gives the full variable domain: EAGVVQSPRYKIIEKKQPVAFWCNPISGHNTLYWYLQNLGQGPELLIRYENEEAVDDSQLPKDRFSAERLKGVDSTLKIQPAELGDSAVYLCASSFRDSFGYTFGSGTRLTVV.

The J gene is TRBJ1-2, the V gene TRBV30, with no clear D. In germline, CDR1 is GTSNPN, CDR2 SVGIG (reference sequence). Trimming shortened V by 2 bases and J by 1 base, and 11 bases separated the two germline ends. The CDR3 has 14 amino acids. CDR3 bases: TGTGCCTGGAGTCCCCAAACAGTTAACTATGGCTACACCTTC. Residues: CAWSPQTVNYGYTF.

CDR3 sequence: CASSHQGEETQYF. DNA for the CDR3: TGTGCCAGTAGTCATCAGGGGGAAGAGACCCAGTACTTC. This sequence joins TRBV19 and TRBJ2-5; 7 bases fit TRBD1. The CDR3 covers 13 residues. The trim removed 5 bases at V and 3 bases at J, leaving 3 bases unmatched. The germline CDR1 and CDR2 sequences are LNHDA and SQIVND (reference sequence).

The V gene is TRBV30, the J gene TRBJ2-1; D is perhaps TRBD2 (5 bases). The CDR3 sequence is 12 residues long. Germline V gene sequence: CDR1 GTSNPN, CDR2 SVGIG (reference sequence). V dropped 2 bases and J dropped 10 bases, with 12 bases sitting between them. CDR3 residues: CAWSRLPGEQFF. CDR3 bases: TGTGCCTGGAGTCGACTACCGGGGGAGCAGTTCTTC.

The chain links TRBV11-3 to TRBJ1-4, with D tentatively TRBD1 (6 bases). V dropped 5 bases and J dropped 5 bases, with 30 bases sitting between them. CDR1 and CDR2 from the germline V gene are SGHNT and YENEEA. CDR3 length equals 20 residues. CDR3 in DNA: TGTGCCAGCAGCCCCAGGGGTCCGGTTCGAGATGAAAGGGGGAATGAAAAACTGTTTTTT. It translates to CASSPRGPVRDERGNEKLFF. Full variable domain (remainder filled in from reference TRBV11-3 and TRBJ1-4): EAGVVQSPRYKIIEKKQPVAFWCNPISGHNTLYWYLQNLGQGPELLIRYENEEAVDDSQLPKDRFSAERLKGVDSTLKIQPAELGDSAVYLCASSPRGPVRDERGNEKLFFGSGTQLSVL.

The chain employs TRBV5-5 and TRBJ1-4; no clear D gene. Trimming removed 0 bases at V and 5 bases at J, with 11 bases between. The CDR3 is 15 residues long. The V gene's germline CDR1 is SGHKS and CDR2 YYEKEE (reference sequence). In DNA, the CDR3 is TGTGCCAGCAGCTTGGTAAACGCGGGGAATGAAAAACTGTTTTTT. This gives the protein CASSLVNAGNEKLFF.